These T cell receptor beta chains were read from a single sample in a study of T cell changes during pregnancy in multiple sclerosis. Sequencing was performed with immunoSEQ multiplex PCR; in TCRdb, only in-frame clones are kept and a portion is missing. Of tens of thousands of clones listed, approximately 92% are singletons. The sample here was peripheral blood, taken in the third trimester of pregnancy. The receptor set was obtained from a female donor in good health, enrolled as a control in a pregnancy study. Each CDR3 is given with its conserved first and last residue. Each record gives: clone size, D gene, J gene, CDR3 length, V gene, CDR3 protein, CDR3 DNA. The D gene is left open where the match is weak. A clone size is listed for some rows: how often the clone was seen (once, few, many), or a class if it is expanded.

abundance: .; d_gene: .; j_gene: TRBJ1-1; len: 14; v_gene: TRBV6-6; CDR3aa: CASRPQGTYTEAFF; CDR3nt: TGTGCCAGCAGGCCCCAGGGCACTTACACTGAAGCTTTCTTT
abundance: .; d_gene: TRBD2; j_gene: TRBJ2-5; len: 16; v_gene: TRBV28; CDR3aa: CASSPELRWTSGSSYF; CDR3nt: TGTGCCAGCAGCCCCGAACTTAGGTGGACTAGCGGGAGCTCATACTTC
abundance: .; d_gene: TRBD2; j_gene: TRBJ2-1; len: 21; v_gene: TRBV2; CDR3aa: CASSVPKTGLAGFFSNNEQFF; CDR3nt: TGTGCCAGCAGTGTACCGAAAACGGGACTAGCGGGATTTTTCTCAAACAATGAGCAGTTCTTC
abundance: .; d_gene: TRBD2; j_gene: TRBJ2-1; len: 15; v_gene: TRBV5-1; CDR3aa: CASSPGLAGHNEQFF; CDR3nt: TGCGCCAGCAGCCCGGGACTAGCGGGGCACAATGAGCAGTTCTTC
abundance: .; d_gene: .; j_gene: TRBJ2-1; len: 13; v_gene: TRBV29-1; CDR3aa: CSVVQRPPNEQFF; CDR3nt: TGCAGCGTTGTCCAGCGGCCGCCCAATGAGCAGTTCTTC
abundance: .; d_gene: .; j_gene: TRBJ2-1; len: 14; v_gene: TRBV27; CDR3aa: CASSYGVPNNEQFF; CDR3nt: TGTGCCAGCAGTTACGGAGTTCCTAACAATGAGCAGTTCTTC
abundance: .; d_gene: TRBD1; j_gene: TRBJ2-1; len: 16; v_gene: TRBV4-1; CDR3aa: CASSQDRDRPYNEQFF; CDR3nt: TGCGCCAGCAGCCAAGACCGGGACAGGCCCTACAATGAGCAGTTCTTC
abundance: few; d_gene: .; j_gene: TRBJ1-2; len: 12; v_gene: TRBV28; CDR3aa: CASSSGKDGYTF; CDR3nt: TGTGCCAGCAGTTCAGGGAAGGATGGCTACACCTTC
abundance: .; d_gene: TRBD2; j_gene: TRBJ2-1; len: 14; v_gene: TRBV7-9; CDR3aa: CASSVAGGPGEQFF; CDR3nt: TGTGCCAGCAGCGTAGCGGGAGGGCCCGGTGAGCAGTTCTTC
abundance: .; d_gene: .; j_gene: TRBJ2-7; len: 13; v_gene: TRBV19; CDR3aa: CASSPLGHYEQYF; CDR3nt: TGTGCCAGTAGTCCTTTGGGACACTACGAGCAGTACTTC
abundance: .; d_gene: .; j_gene: TRBJ1-2; len: 15; v_gene: TRBV10-1; CDR3aa: CASSESIGQNYGYTF; CDR3nt: TGCGCCAGCAGTGAGTCGATCGGACAAAACTATGGCTACACCTTC
abundance: .; d_gene: .; j_gene: TRBJ2-7; len: 13; v_gene: TRBV10-3; CDR3aa: CAISAPNTYEQYF; CDR3nt: TGTGCCATCAGTGCCCCAAATACTTACGAGCAGTACTTC
abundance: .; d_gene: TRBD1; j_gene: TRBJ2-5; len: 15; v_gene: TRBV29-1; CDR3aa: CSAAGTGFWGETQYF; CDR3nt: TGCAGCGCTGCCGGGACAGGTTTTTGGGGAGAGACCCAGTACTTC
abundance: .; d_gene: TRBD1; j_gene: TRBJ1-5; len: 15; v_gene: TRBV4-1; CDR3aa: CASSQDLGQNQPQHF; CDR3nt: TGCGCCAGCAGCCAAGATTTGGGACAGAATCAGCCCCAGCATTTT
abundance: .; d_gene: TRBD2; j_gene: TRBJ2-2; len: 16; v_gene: TRBV7-6; CDR3aa: CASSPSSGGNTGELFF; CDR3nt: TGTGCCAGCAGCCCGTCTAGCGGGGGGAACACCGGGGAGCTGTTTTTT
abundance: once; d_gene: .; j_gene: TRBJ1-2; len: 11; v_gene: TRBV7-8; CDR3aa: CASSLGGSITF; CDR3nt: TGTGCCAGCAGCTTAGGAGGCTCGATCACCTTC
abundance: once; d_gene: .; j_gene: TRBJ1-2; len: 13; v_gene: TRBV5-1; CDR3aa: CASSVNNLGGYTF; CDR3nt: TGCGCCAGCAGCGTCAATAACCTAGGTGGCTACACCTTC
abundance: .; d_gene: .; j_gene: TRBJ2-7; len: 16; v_gene: TRBV27; CDR3aa: CASGSTSGRVSYEQYF; CDR3nt: TGTGCCAGCGGATCGACCTCCGGGAGAGTCTCCTACGAGCAGTACTTC
abundance: .; d_gene: TRBD2; j_gene: TRBJ2-2; len: 16; v_gene: TRBV28; CDR3aa: CASRELAGDNTGELFF; CDR3nt: TGTGCCAGCAGGGAACTAGCGGGGGATAACACCGGGGAGCTGTTTTTT
abundance: .; d_gene: TRBD1; j_gene: TRBJ2-2; len: 14; v_gene: TRBV29-1; CDR3aa: CSVGDRGNTGELFF; CDR3nt: TGCAGCGTTGGGGACAGGGGGAACACCGGGGAGCTGTTTTTT
abundance: .; d_gene: .; j_gene: TRBJ1-1; len: 13; v_gene: TRBV2; CDR3aa: CASGGTMNTEAFF; CDR3nt: TGTGCCAGCGGGGGGACCATGAACACTGAAGCTTTCTTT
abundance: .; d_gene: .; j_gene: TRBJ1-2; len: 12; v_gene: TRBV7-9; CDR3aa: CASMGHNYGYTF; CDR3nt: TGTGCCAGCATGGGACATAACTATGGCTACACCTTC
abundance: .; d_gene: TRBD2; j_gene: TRBJ2-7; len: 16; v_gene: TRBV7-2; CDR3aa: CASSTYPSGRAYEQYF; CDR3nt: TGTGCCAGCAGCACCTACCCTAGCGGGAGGGCCTACGAGCAGTACTTC
abundance: .; d_gene: .; j_gene: TRBJ2-3; len: 13; v_gene: TRBV15; CDR3aa: CATGGTSTDTQYF; CDR3nt: TGTGCCACCGGTGGGACTAGCACAGATACGCAGTATTTT
abundance: .; d_gene: .; j_gene: TRBJ2-7; len: 12; v_gene: TRBV29-1; CDR3aa: CSVEDSDYEQYF; CDR3nt: TGCAGCGTTGAAGACTCAGACTACGAGCAGTACTTC
abundance: .; d_gene: .; j_gene: TRBJ2-1; len: 16; v_gene: TRBV4-1; CDR3aa: CASSQARSYSYNEQFF; CDR3nt: TGCGCCAGCAGCCAAGCGCGGAGCTACTCCTACAATGAGCAGTTCTTC
abundance: .; d_gene: TRBD1; j_gene: TRBJ2-2; len: 16; v_gene: TRBV27; CDR3aa: CASSHQGAPNTGELFF; CDR3nt: TGTGCCAGCAGCCACCAGGGGGCCCCGAACACCGGGGAGCTGTTTTTT
abundance: .; d_gene: TRBD1; j_gene: TRBJ1-4; len: 16; v_gene: TRBV11-2; CDR3aa: CASTRMAGGQDEKLFF; CDR3nt: TGTGCCAGCACCCGAATGGCAGGGGGTCAAGACGAAAAACTGTTTTTT